This T cell receptor beta chain was documented in a study of blood T cell repertoires in COVID-19. Study as a whole: Two negative PCRs, clearance, or symptom resolution had been documented for recovered Cohort 3 donors.

Per the study methods: Counts of nucleated cells, estimated from reference gene primer amplification, were obtained. Sequencing was performed with immunoSEQ multiplex PCR; in TCRdb, only in-frame clones are kept and a portion is missing. V, J and clone size are taken as reported in that table, and D and trimming were inferred from the DNA itself. The data hold 200,000 to 250,000 clones, with roughly 91% observed a single time. This clone was counted once. Per the germline V gene, CDR1 is LGHNA and CDR2 is YSLEER. J lost 5 bases, V lost 4 bases, and 12 bases had no gene match. There are 16 residues in the CDR3. Cohorts were based on clinical histories the participants reported.

Specimen: PBMCs or T cells enriched from blood (not recorded which). The sequence was obtained from a man in his thirties or forties in a cohort exposed to, infected with or recovered from COVID-19 (not recorded which). This rearrangement joins TRBV4-3 to TRBJ2-5; 8 bases fit TRBD2. CDR3 residues: CASSLASREGRETQYF. The CDR3 bases are TGCGCCAGCAGCCTAGCATCCCGGGAGGGCCGGGAGACCCAGTACTTC.